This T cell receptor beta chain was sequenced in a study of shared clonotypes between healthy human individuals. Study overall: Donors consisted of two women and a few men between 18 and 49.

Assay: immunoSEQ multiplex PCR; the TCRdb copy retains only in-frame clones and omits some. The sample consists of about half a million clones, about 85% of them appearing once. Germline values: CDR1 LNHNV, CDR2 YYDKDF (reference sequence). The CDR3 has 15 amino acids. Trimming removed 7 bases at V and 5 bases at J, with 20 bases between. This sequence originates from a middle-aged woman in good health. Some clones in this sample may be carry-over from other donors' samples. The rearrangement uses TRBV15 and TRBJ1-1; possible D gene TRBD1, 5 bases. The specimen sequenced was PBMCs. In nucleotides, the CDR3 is TGTGCCACCACCTCCATCTGGGGGGTATGGACTGAAGCTTTCTTT. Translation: CATTSIWGVWTEAFF.